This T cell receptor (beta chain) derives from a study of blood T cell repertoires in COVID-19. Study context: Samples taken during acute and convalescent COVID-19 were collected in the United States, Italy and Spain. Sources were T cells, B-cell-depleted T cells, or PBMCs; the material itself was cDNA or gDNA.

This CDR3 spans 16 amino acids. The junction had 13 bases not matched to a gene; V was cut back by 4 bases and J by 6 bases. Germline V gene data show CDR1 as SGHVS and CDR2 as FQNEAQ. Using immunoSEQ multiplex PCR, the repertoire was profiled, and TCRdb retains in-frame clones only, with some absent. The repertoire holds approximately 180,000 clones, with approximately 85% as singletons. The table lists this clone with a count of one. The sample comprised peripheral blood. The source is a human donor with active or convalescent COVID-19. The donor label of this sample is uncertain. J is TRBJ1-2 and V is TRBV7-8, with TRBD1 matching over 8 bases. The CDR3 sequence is CASSSDRVAAGNGYTF. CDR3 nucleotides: TGTGCCAGCAGCTCGGACAGGGTTGCTGCGGGGAATGGCTACACCTTC.